This T cell receptor beta chain was identified during a study of patients and donors after allogeneic stem cell transplantation. This clonotype was seen ten or more times. TCRdb analysed the RT-PCR reads with MiXCR anew, one entry per CDR3 protein. The sample has tens of thousands of distinct CDR3 sequences, around 5% seen once; the top ten hold about 2.5%. The sample taken for sequencing was blood, either unsorted or a sorted T cell fraction (not recorded which). This TCR came from a human donor who was either an allogeneic HSCT recipient or a stem cell or donor lymphocyte infusion donor (not recorded which). It is not recorded whose cells these are; they may come from a transplant donor.

In DNA form, the CDR3 reads TGTGCCAGCAGCTTAAGCATTAGGGGCAACACCGGGGAGCTGTTTTTT. It specifies CASSLSIRGNTGELFF. V usage is TRBV7-3 and J usage is TRBJ2-2; D possibly corresponds to TRBD1 (5 bases). Germline V gives CDR1 SGHTA, CDR2 FQGTGA. This CDR3 has 16 amino acids. Trimming took 1 base from V and 2 from J, leaving 11 bases between them.